This T cell receptor beta chain was captured by sequencing in a study of T cells expressing NK-cell markers. This CDR3 has 15 amino acids. Germline V gives CDR1 SGHRS, CDR2 YFSETQ. Study-wide findings and caveats: Of the CD8+ T cells in more than five donors, about 1.0-7.5% belonged to dominant NKG2C+ clonotypes. Also leading the CD3+CD56-NKG2C+ fraction in a handful of donors were these clonotypes.

Reanalyzing the 5' RACE reads, TCRdb keeps one entry per CDR3 protein, without DNA. The sample is made up of 500,000 or so distinct CDR3 sequences, and the top ten hold approximately 3.5% of it. Turning to this clonotype: Its antigen is currently unknown.

Sequencing input: blood T cells: a sorted CD56 or NKG2C T cell subset, CD4+ or CD8+ T cells, or bulk PBMC T cells (not recorded which). The sequence was obtained from a man between 18 and 35 years old in good health. This chain connects TRBV5-1 to TRBJ2-2; checking the TCRdb D call of TRBD2 is not possible without DNA. The chain's CDR3 is CASSSWDLNTGELFF. Filled out from reference TRBV5-1 and TRBJ2-2, the complete variable domain reads KAGVTQTPRYLIKTRGQQVTLSCSPISGHRSVSWYQQTPGQGLQFLFEYFSETQRNKGNFPGRFSGRQFSNSRSEMNVSTLELGDSALYLCASSSWDLNTGELFFGEGSRLTVL.